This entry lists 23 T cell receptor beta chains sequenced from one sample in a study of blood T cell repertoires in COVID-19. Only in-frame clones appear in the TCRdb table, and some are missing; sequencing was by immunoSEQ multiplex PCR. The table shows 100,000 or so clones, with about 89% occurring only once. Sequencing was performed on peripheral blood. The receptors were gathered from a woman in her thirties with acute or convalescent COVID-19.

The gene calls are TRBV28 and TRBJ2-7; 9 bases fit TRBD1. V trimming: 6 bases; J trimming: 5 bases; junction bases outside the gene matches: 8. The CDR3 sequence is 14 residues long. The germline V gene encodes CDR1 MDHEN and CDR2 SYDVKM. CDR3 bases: TGTGCCAGCAGAAATAGACAGGGGGGGAACGAGCAGTACTTC. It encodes CASRNRQGGNEQYF.

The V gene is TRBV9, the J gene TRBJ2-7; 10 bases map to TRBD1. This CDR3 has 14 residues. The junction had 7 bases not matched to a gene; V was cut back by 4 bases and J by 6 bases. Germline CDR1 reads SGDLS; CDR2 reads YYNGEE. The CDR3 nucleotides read TGTGCCAGCAGCCTCGGACAGGGGGAACGCGAGCAGTACTTC. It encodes CASSLGQGEREQYF.

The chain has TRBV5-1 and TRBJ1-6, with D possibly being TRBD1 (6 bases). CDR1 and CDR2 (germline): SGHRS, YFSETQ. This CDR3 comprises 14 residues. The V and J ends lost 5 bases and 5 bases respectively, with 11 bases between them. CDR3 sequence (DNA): TGCGCCAGCAGTCAGACAGGAGATAATTCACCCCTCCACTTT. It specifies CASSQTGDNSPLHF. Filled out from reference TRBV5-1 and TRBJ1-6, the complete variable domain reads KAGVTQTPRYLIKTRGQQVTLSCSPISGHRSVSWYQQTPGQGLQFLFEYFSETQRNKGNFPGRFSGRQFSNSRSEMNVSTLELGDSALYLCASSQTGDNSPLHFGNGTRLTVT.

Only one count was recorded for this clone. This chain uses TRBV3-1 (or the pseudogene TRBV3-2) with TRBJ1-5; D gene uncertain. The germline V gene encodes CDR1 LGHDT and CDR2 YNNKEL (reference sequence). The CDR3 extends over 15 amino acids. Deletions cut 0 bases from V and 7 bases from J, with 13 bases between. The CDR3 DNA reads TGTGCCAGCAGCCAAGATGTCAGTGCGGGGCAGCCCCAGCATTTT. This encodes CASSQDVSAGQPQHF.

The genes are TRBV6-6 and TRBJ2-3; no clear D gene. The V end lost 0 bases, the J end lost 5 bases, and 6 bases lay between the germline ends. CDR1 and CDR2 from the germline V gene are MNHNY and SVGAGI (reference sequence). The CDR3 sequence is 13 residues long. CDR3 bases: TGTGCCAGCAGTTACTCGAGTCGAGATACGCAGTATTTT. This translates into CASSYSSRDTQYF.

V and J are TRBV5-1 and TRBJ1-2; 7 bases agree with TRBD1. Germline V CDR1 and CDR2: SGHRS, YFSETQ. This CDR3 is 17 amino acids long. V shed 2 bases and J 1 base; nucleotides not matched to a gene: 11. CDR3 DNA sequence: TGCGCCAGCAGCTTTGGGACCGGGACAGTACTTAACTATGGCTACACCTTC. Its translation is CASSFGTGTVLNYGYTF.

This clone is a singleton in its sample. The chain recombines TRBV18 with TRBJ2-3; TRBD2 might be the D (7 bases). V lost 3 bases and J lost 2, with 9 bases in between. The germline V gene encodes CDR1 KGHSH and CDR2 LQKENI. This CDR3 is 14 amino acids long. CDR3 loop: CASSPGGATDTQYF. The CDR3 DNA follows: TGTGCCAGCTCACCGGGGGGGGCCACAGATACGCAGTATTTT.

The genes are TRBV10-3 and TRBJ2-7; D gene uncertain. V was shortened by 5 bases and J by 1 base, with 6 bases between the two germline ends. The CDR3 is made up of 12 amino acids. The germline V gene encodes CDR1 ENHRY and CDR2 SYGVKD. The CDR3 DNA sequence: TGTGCCATCAGTTCCCCTTCCTACGAGCAGTACTTC. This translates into CAISSPSYEQYF.

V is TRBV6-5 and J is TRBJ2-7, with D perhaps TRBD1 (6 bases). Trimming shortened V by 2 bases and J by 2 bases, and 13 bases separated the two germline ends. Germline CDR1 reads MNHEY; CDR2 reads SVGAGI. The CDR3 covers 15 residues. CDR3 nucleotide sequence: TGTGCCAGCAGTTACGGACAGATAAGCACCTACGAGCAGTACTTC. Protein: CASSYGQISTYEQYF.

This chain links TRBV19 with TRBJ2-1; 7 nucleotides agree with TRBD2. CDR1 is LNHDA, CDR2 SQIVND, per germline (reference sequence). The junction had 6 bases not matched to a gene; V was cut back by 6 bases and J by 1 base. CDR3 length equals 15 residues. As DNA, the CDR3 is TGTGCCAGTAGCGTCACCGGGGGGTCCTACAATGAGCAGTTCTTC. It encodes CASSVTGGSYNEQFF.

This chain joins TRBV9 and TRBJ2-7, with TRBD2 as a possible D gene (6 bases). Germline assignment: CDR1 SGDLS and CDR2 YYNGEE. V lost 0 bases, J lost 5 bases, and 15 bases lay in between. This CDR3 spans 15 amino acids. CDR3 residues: CASSVAGLTGNEQYF. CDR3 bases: TGTGCCAGCAGCGTAGCGGGACTGACCGGAAACGAGCAGTACTTC. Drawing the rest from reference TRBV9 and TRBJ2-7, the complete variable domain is DSGVTQTPKHLITATGQRVTLRCSPRSGDLSVYWYQQSLDQGLQFLIQYYNGEERAKGNILERFSAQQFPDLHSELNLSSLELGDSALYFCASSVAGLTGNEQYFGPGTRLTVT.

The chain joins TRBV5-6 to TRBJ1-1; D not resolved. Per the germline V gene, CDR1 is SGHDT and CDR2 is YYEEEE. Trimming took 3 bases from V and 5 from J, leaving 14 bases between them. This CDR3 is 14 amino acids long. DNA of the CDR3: TGTGCCAGCAGCTACAACCGAGGGAGAACTGAAGCTTTCTTT. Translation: CASSYNRGRTEAFF.

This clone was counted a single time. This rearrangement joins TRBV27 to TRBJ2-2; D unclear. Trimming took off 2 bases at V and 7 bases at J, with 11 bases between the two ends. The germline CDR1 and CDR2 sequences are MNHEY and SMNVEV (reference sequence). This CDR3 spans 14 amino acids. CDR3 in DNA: TGTGCCAGCAGTTTACTACCCGCTAACGGGGAGCTGTTTTTT. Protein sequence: CASSLLPANGELFF.

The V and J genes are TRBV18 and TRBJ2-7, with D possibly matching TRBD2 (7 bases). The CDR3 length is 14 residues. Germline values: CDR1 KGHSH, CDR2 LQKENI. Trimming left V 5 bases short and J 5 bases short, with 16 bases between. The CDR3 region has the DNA TGTGCCAGCTCAACGGGGGGCGGAAGGAACGAGCAGTACTTC. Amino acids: CASSTGGGRNEQYF.

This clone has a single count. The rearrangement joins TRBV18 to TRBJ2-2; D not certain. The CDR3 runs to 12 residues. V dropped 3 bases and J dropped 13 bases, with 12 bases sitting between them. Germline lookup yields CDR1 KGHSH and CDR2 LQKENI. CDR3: CASSPYNHGLFF. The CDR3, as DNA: TGTGCCAGCTCACCCTATAATCACGGGCTGTTTTTT.

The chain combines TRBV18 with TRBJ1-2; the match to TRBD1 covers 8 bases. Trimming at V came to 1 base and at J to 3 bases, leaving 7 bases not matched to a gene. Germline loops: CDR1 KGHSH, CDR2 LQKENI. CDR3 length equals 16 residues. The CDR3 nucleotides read TGTGCCAGCTCACCACGATTAGCACAGGGGGACTATGGCTACACCTTC. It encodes CASSPRLAQGDYGYTF.

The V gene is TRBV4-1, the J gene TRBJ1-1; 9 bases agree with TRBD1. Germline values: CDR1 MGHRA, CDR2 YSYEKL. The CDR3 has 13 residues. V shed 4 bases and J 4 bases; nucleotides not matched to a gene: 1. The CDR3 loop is CASSLTGGTEAFF. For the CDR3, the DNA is TGCGCCAGCAGCCTGACAGGGGGCACTGAAGCTTTCTTT.

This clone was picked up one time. The CDR3 protein is CASSRSGEMSNEQFF. The CDR3 DNA is TGTGCCAGCAGCCGCAGCGGGGAGATGAGCAATGAGCAGTTCTTC. The V and J genes are TRBV11-3 and TRBJ2-1, with 7 bases aligning to TRBD2. This CDR3 region has 15 residues. Germline loops: CDR1 SGHNT, CDR2 YENEEA. After removal of 5 bases from V and 6 bases from J, the junction contained 10 bases not matched to a gene.

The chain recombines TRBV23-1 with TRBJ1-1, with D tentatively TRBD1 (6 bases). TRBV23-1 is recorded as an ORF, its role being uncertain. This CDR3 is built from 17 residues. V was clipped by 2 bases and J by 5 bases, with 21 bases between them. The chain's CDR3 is CASSQVVQGEDRTEAFF. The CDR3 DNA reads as TGCGCCAGCAGTCAAGTAGTCCAGGGTGAAGACAGGACTGAAGCTTTCTTT.

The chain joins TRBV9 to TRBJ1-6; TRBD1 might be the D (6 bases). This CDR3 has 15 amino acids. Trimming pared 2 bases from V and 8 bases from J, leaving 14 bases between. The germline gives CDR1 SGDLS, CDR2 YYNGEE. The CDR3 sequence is CASSVEGGGYSPLHF. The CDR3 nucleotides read TGTGCCAGCAGCGTTGAGGGAGGGGGTTATTCACCCCTCCACTTT.

This CDR3 is CASSIPGSGNTIYF. The CDR3 DNA reads as TGTGCCAGCAGTATACCAGGGTCTGGAAACACCATATATTTT. The chain joins TRBV28 to TRBJ1-3; D might be TRBD1 (5 bases). The length of the CDR3 is 14 residues. Trimming stripped 5 bases from V and 1 base from J, with 9 bases between. Germline V gene sequence: CDR1 MDHEN, CDR2 SYDVKM. Full variable domain (rest looked up from reference TRBV28 and TRBJ1-3): DVKVTQSSRYLVKRTGEKVFLECVQDMDHENMFWYRQDPGLGLRLIYFSYDVKMKEKGDIPEGYSVSREKKERFSLILESASTNQTSMYLCASSIPGSGNTIYFGEGSWLTVV.

For the CDR3, the DNA is TGTGCCTGGAGTGTACAGACTAGCAGGTCAGATACGCAGTATTTT. Protein: CAWSVQTSRSDTQYF. V is TRBV30 and J is TRBJ2-3, with 7 positions matching TRBD2. Germline trimming cut 0 bases from V and 4 bases from J; bases unmatched to any gene: 7. The germline CDR1 and CDR2 sequences are GTSNPN and SVGIG (reference sequence). This CDR3 has 15 residues.

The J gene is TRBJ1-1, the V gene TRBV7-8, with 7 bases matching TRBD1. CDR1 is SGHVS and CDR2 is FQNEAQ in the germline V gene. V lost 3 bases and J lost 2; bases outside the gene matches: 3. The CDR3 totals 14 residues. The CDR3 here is CASSFQGGNTEAFF. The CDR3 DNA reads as TGTGCCAGCAGCTTCCAGGGGGGTAACACTGAAGCTTTCTTT.